A single sample is the source of the 27 T cell receptor beta chains below, sequenced in a study of CD8+ T cells in alopecia areata. As the sequencing template, cDNA was produced by extracting RNA and reverse transcribing it. The method was immunoSEQ multiplex PCR; TCRdb's version includes in-frame clones alone and lacks a portion of them. The table has 79,000 or so clones, around 61% seen once. Treatment reported: oral pan-JAK inhibitor, 5-10 mg twice daily. This specimen was CD8+ T cells sorted from blood, taken at week 24, from a patient treated with tofacitinib. The receptors were gathered from a human donor with alopecia areata.

The chain uses TRBV25-1 and TRBJ2-1, with 8 bases lining up with TRBD1. CDR1 and CDR2 (germline): MGHDK, SYGVNS. The CDR3 is 13 residues long. V trimming: 7 bases; J trimming: 8 bases; junction bases outside the gene matches: 7. The CDR3 loop is CASTFAGGDEQFF. As DNA, the CDR3 is TGTGCCAGCACCTTCGCAGGGGGCGATGAGCAGTTCTTC.

This chain links TRBV5-1 with TRBJ2-1; the match to TRBD2 covers 7 bases. The CDR3 sequence is 15 residues long. Unmatched junction bases numbered 10, after V lost 4 bases and J lost 6 bases. Germline V CDR1 and CDR2: SGHRS, YFSETQ. CDR3 bases: TGCGCCAGCAGCACAGCGGGATTTACGGGCAATGAGCAGTTCTTC. Amino acid sequence: CASSTAGFTGNEQFF. Based on the CDR3 plus reference TRBV5-1 and TRBJ2-1, the full variable domain is KAGVTQTPRYLIKTRGQQVTLSCSPISGHRSVSWYQQTPGQGLQFLFEYFSETQRNKGNFPGRFSGRQFSNSRSEMNVSTLELGDSALYLCASSTAGFTGNEQFFGPGTRLTVL.

The rearrangement uses TRBV7-9 and TRBJ2-1, with 15 bases identical to TRBD2. Germline CDR1 reads SEHNR; CDR2 reads FQNEAQ (reference sequence). The ends lost 4 bases at V and 8 bases at J; junction bases unmatched: 9. This CDR3 has 17 amino acids. The CDR3 sequence is CASSSGTSGGKRDEQFF. In DNA form, the CDR3 reads TGTGCCAGCAGCTCCGGGACTAGCGGGGGGAAGAGAGATGAGCAGTTCTTC. The full variable domain, with the rest looked up from reference TRBV7-9 and TRBJ2-1, is DTGVSQNPRHKITKRGQNVTFRCDPISEHNRLYWYRQTLGQGPEFLTYFQNEAQLEKSRLLSDRFSAERPKGSFSTLEIQRTEQGDSAMYLCASSSGTSGGKRDEQFFGPGTRLTVL.

A few counts support this clone. The CDR3 is CASSLSGTADGYTF. The CDR3 DNA sequence: TGCGCCAGCAGCCTCTCCGGGACAGCGGATGGCTACACCTTC. This chain connects TRBV4-1 to TRBJ1-2; 7 nucleotides agree with TRBD1. Germline CDR1 reads MGHRA; CDR2 reads YSYEKL. Trimming at V came to 4 bases and at J to 6 bases, leaving 8 bases not matched to a gene. This CDR3 spans 14 amino acids.

The chain combines TRBV5-1 with TRBJ2-7; TRBD1 matches 10 bases. J was trimmed by 2 bases and V by 2 bases; bases with no gene match: 4. This CDR3 has 15 residues. Per the germline V gene, CDR1 is SGHRS and CDR2 is YFSETQ. The CDR3 region is CASSLGTGETYEQYF. In nucleotides, the CDR3 is TGCGCCAGCAGCTTAGGGACAGGGGAGACCTACGAGCAGTACTTC.

This clone was recorded once. The chain uses TRBV18 and TRBJ1-1; D is ambiguous. Per germline, CDR1 KGHSH and CDR2 LQKENI. The V end lost 0 bases, the J end lost 0 bases, and 11 bases lay between the germline ends. The CDR3 consists of 16 residues. CDR3 sequence (DNA): TGTGCCAGCTCACCACCTCCTGGGAAAGTGAACACTGAAGCTTTCTTT. Translation gives CASSPPPGKVNTEAFF. The variable domain in full, with the rest retrieved from reference TRBV18 and TRBJ1-1, is NAGVMQNPRHLVRRRGQEARLRCSPMKGHSHVYWYRQLPEEGLKFMVYLQKENIIDESGMPKERFSAEFPKEGPSILRIQQVVRGDSAAYFCASSPPPGKVNTEAFFGQGTRLTVV.

V is TRBV5-1 and J is TRBJ1-1, with a tentative D call TRBD1 (5 bases). Trimming pared 4 bases from V and 4 bases from J, leaving 14 bases between. There are 14 residues in the CDR3. The germline V gene encodes CDR1 SGHRS and CDR2 YFSETQ. CDR3 region: CASSPGTGGTEAFF. The CDR3, as DNA: TGCGCCAGCAGCCCAGGGACCGGGGGCACTGAAGCTTTCTTT. Complete variable domain (other parts from reference TRBV5-1 and TRBJ1-1): KAGVTQTPRYLIKTRGQQVTLSCSPISGHRSVSWYQQTPGQGLQFLFEYFSETQRNKGNFPGRFSGRQFSNSRSEMNVSTLELGDSALYLCASSPGTGGTEAFFGQGTRLTVV.

The V gene is TRBV7-2, the J gene TRBJ2-7, with unresolved D. Germline V CDR1 and CDR2: SGHTA, FQGNSA. The CDR3 spans 14 residues. The germline V and J ends were trimmed by 2 bases and 1 base, with 9 bases remaining between them. The CDR3 region is CASSLIELSYEQYF. As DNA, the CDR3 is TGTGCCAGCAGCTTAATCGAGTTGTCCTACGAGCAGTACTTC.

This chain joins TRBV29-1 and TRBJ1-2; 9 bases line up with TRBD1. Germline-derived CDR1 and CDR2 are SQVTM and ANQGSEA. The CDR3 extends over 11 amino acids. J gave up 6 bases and V 7 bases, and 3 bases lay outside the gene matches. The CDR3 DNA follows: TGCAGCGATGACAGGGGGAATGGCTACACCTTC. Its translation: CSDDRGNGYTF.

The chain joins TRBV5-1 to TRBJ1-2; D is perhaps TRBD1 (5 bases). The V gene lost 2 bases and the J gene lost 7 bases, with 18 bases spanning the gap. The CDR3 totals 15 residues. Germline CDR1 is SGHRS and CDR2 is YFSETQ. CDR3 DNA sequence: TGCGCCAGCAGCTTCTACGTGGGGGACTCGGGTGGCTACACCTTC. Translated, it gives CASSFYVGDSGGYTF.

The genes are TRBV4-2 and TRBJ2-7; D is ambiguous. This CDR3 spans 13 amino acids. Trimming removed 6 bases from V and 3 bases from J, with 12 bases in between. Germline CDR1 and CDR2: LGHNA and YNFKEQ. Here the CDR3 reads CASRADGGYEQYF. For the CDR3, the DNA is TGTGCCAGCAGGGCAGACGGTGGCTACGAGCAGTACTTC.

The chain couples TRBV15 to TRBJ2-7; TRBD2 aligns across 10 bases. CDR1 and CDR2 (germline): LNHNV, YYDKDF (reference sequence). The CDR3 runs 15 residues. The V segment lost 4 bases and the J segment 0 bases; nucleotides outside the gene matches: 3. The CDR3 nucleotides read TGTGCCACCAGCAATGGACTAGCGGACTCCTACGAGCAGTACTTC. The encoded protein is CATSNGLADSYEQYF. The entire variable domain, with the rest obtained from reference TRBV15 and TRBJ2-7, is as follows: DAMVIQNPRYQVTQFGKPVTLSCSQTLNHNVMYWYQQKSSQAPKLLFHYYDKDFNNEADTPDNFQSRRPNTSFCFLDIRSPGLGDTAMYLCATSNGLADSYEQYFGPGTRLTVT.

This clone was observed once. This chain connects TRBV15 to TRBJ1-5, with D maybe TRBD1 (5 bases). CDR3 length: 12 residues. Germline V gene lookup returns CDR1 LNHNV and CDR2 YYDKDF (reference sequence). V was trimmed by 5 bases and J by 6 bases, leaving 8 bases between them. The CDR3 spells CATSRGGQPQHF. CDR3 in DNA: TGTGCCACCAGCCGGGGCGGTCAGCCCCAGCATTTT.

The chain recombines TRBV27 with TRBJ2-2; D is uncertain. Deletions cut 0 bases from V and 4 bases from J, with 6 bases between. CDR3 length: 14 residues. Germline CDR1 MNHEY, CDR2 SMNVEV (reference sequence). CDR3 loop: CASSLSSGTGELFF. The CDR3 DNA reads TGTGCCAGCAGTTTATCTTCAGGCACCGGGGAGCTGTTTTTT.

The V gene is TRBV2, the J gene TRBJ2-2; 7 nucleotides agree with TRBD1. The V gene end was trimmed by 6 bases and the J gene end by 10 bases; junction bases not matched to a gene: 8. The germline CDR1 and CDR2 sequences are SNHLY and FYNNEI. The CDR3 consists of 13 residues. Written as DNA, the CDR3 is TGTGCCAGCAGATCGGACAGGAATCAGGAGCTGTTTTTT. As protein: CASRSDRNQELFF.

The genes are TRBV5-4 and TRBJ2-1; no reliable D call. Germline loops: CDR1 SGHNT, CDR2 YYREEE (reference sequence). CDR3 length: 16 residues. V lost 4 bases and J lost 2, with 16 bases in between. The CDR3 nucleotides are TGTGCCAGCAGCCCGTGGACCGGCAAAGCCTACAATGAGCAGTTCTTC. This codes for CASSPWTGKAYNEQFF.

This clone was seen more than once but under ten times. J is TRBJ2-3 and V is TRBV4-1; D is ambiguous. V dropped 0 bases and J dropped 4 bases, with 5 bases sitting between them. CDR3 length equals 13 residues. Germline assignment: CDR1 MGHRA and CDR2 YSYEKL. The CDR3 region has the DNA TGCGCCAGCAGCCAAGATTCAGCAGATACGCAGTATTTT. Translating gives CASSQDSADTQYF.

Worth noting for this clone: This CDR3 is also generated by other DNA sequences in the sample. V is TRBV7-6 and J is TRBJ1-1, with unresolved D. This CDR3 region has 12 residues. Per germline, CDR1 SGHVS and CDR2 FNYEAQ. The V end lost 3 bases, the J end lost 1 base, and 3 bases lay between the germline ends. CDR3 nucleotides: TGTGCCAGCAGCTTCGGGAACACTGAAGCTTTCTTT. Translated, it gives CASSFGNTEAFF.

The chain uses TRBV6-5 and TRBJ1-1; no definite D call. The germline V gene encodes CDR1 MNHEY and CDR2 SVGAGI. Trimming cost V 10 bases and J 4 bases, with 10 bases left between them. This CDR3 is built from 11 residues. The CDR3 sequence is CATRGGTEAFF. In DNA form, the CDR3 reads TGTGCCACGCGGGGTGGCACTGAAGCTTTCTTT.

The V gene is TRBV6-5, the J gene TRBJ2-2, with TRBD1 matching 9 bases. This CDR3 is built from 14 residues. Germline CDR1 is MNHEY and CDR2 is SVGAGI. V lost 2 bases, J lost 7 bases, and 2 bases stayed unmatched. CDR3 DNA: TGTGCCAGCAGTTACACAGGGGGCTTCGGGGAGCTGTTTTTT. This translates into CASSYTGGFGELFF.

The rearrangement joins TRBV4-1 to TRBJ2-7; D is unclear. The CDR3 is made up of 13 amino acids. CDR1 and CDR2 from the germline V gene are MGHRA and YSYEKL. V was pared by 3 bases and J by 6 bases, with 12 bases between. The DNA of the CDR3 is TGCGCCAGCAGCCAGAACTTAATAAGCGAGCAGTACTTC. It codes for CASSQNLISEQYF.

This chain connects TRBV4-3 to TRBJ1-1; perhaps TRBD1 as D (6 bases). CDR1 is LGHNA, CDR2 YSLEER, per germline. CDR3 length: 16 residues. V dropped 7 bases and J dropped 0 bases, with 18 bases sitting between them. The CDR3 nucleotides read TGCGCCAGCACAAAAGAGGGGGAGCTCCTGAACACTGAAGCTTTCTTT. Its protein product is CASTKEGELLNTEAFF.

V usage is TRBV9 and J usage is TRBJ2-1; D is unclear. The CDR3 runs to 15 residues. The germline V and J ends were trimmed by 3 bases and 7 bases, with 17 bases remaining between them. CDR1 SGDLS and CDR2 YYNGEE come from the germline V gene. Here the CDR3 reads CASSARKSQLNEQFF. The CDR3 DNA sequence: TGTGCCAGCAGCGCCCGAAAATCGCAGCTGAATGAGCAGTTCTTC.

The table lists this clone with a count of one. V gene TRBV6-1 combines with J gene TRBJ2-5; 7 bases match TRBD2. With 10 bases clipped from V and 1 base from J, the junction kept 9 bases outside the gene matches. The CDR3 is 14 residues long. The germline gives CDR1 MNHNS, CDR2 SASEGT. CDR3 region: CANRTSNSQETQYF. The CDR3 region has the DNA TGTGCCAACCGGACTAGTAACTCCCAAGAGACCCAGTACTTC.

V gene TRBV27 combines with J gene TRBJ2-5; D not resolved. Germline CDR1 reads MNHEY; CDR2 reads SMNVEV (reference sequence). The CDR3 runs to 14 residues. The germline V and J ends were trimmed by 4 bases and 4 bases, with 13 bases remaining between them. CDR3 sequence (DNA): TGTGCCAGCAGTTCGGTGGACCGGAGAGAGACCCAGTACTTC. It codes for CASSSVDRRETQYF.

This rearrangement joins TRBV23-1 to TRBJ2-7; perhaps D is TRBD1 or TRBD2 (5 bases each). TRBV23-1 is an ORF, and what it does is uncertain. CDR3 length: 15 residues. The V end was cut by 3 bases, the J end by 5 bases, with 17 bases between. CDR3: CASSQRAQGVHEQYF. As DNA, the CDR3 is TGCGCCAGCAGTCAGAGGGCGCAGGGAGTCCACGAGCAGTACTTC.

The CDR3 loop is CASSLGTGWGGYTF. The CDR3 DNA sequence: TGTGCCAGCAGCTTAGGGACAGGGTGGGGTGGCTACACCTTC. The V gene is TRBV7-2, the J gene TRBJ1-2; 8 positions match TRBD1. The CDR3 consists of 14 residues. Trimming took 1 base from V and 7 from J; bases not matched to a gene: 5. Germline CDR1 and CDR2: SGHTA and FQGNSA.